The rows below give T cell receptor beta chains drawn from one sample of a study of cytomegalovirus exposure and HLA in healthy donors. Assay used: immunoSEQ multiplex PCR; TCRdb lists only in-frame clones, some missing. The sample holds about 140,000 clones, roughly four fifths seen once. Sequencing was done on a sample of PBMCs. These receptors were collected from a woman aged 45 to 65 in good health and CMV-seronegative. The CDR3 runs from the conserved cysteine through the conserved F or W. A D gene is named only where the DNA matches it firmly. Where a row states a size, it is once, few, many or the class of an expanded clone; other rows omit it.

j_gene: TRBJ2-5; d_gene: TRBD2; v_gene: TRBV7-9; abundance: large; CDR3nt: TGTGCCAGCAGCCCCGGTCCCGGGGGGCAAGAGACCCAGTACTTC; CDR3aa: CASSPGPGGQETQYF
j_gene: TRBJ2-3; d_gene: NA; v_gene: TRBV19; abundance: once; CDR3nt: TGTGCCAGTAGTATGTCTGCGGATTCAGATACGCAGTATTTT; CDR3aa: CASSMSADSDTQYF
j_gene: TRBJ2-5; d_gene: TRBD1; v_gene: TRBV7-9; abundance: NA; CDR3nt: TGTGCCAGCAGCTTCAGACAGGGGGTGAGGGAGACCCAGTACTTC; CDR3aa: CASSFRQGVRETQYF
j_gene: TRBJ2-1; d_gene: NA; v_gene: TRBV5-1; abundance: NA; CDR3nt: TGCGCCAGCAGCTTCGGGGCCGGGGGAAGTGAGCAGTTCTTC; CDR3aa: CASSFGAGGSEQFF
j_gene: TRBJ2-1; d_gene: TRBD2; v_gene: TRBV12-5; abundance: NA; CDR3nt: TGTGCTAGTGGTCCCGGGGGGGGATATCGGTTCTTC; CDR3aa: CASGPGGGYRFF
j_gene: TRBJ2-7; d_gene: TRBD2; v_gene: TRBV5-1; abundance: NA; CDR3nt: TGCGCCAGCAGCTTGGCTAGCGGGGGCTTAGGCTACGAGCAGTACTTC; CDR3aa: CASSLASGGLGYEQYF
j_gene: TRBJ2-7; d_gene: TRBD1; v_gene: TRBV13; abundance: once; CDR3nt: TGTGCCAGCAGCTTCCGGGACAGGGGTAACGAGCAGTACTTC; CDR3aa: CASSFRDRGNEQYF
j_gene: TRBJ2-7; d_gene: TRBD2; v_gene: TRBV10-3; abundance: NA; CDR3nt: TGTGCCATCAGTCAGCGGGGGGATCGATACGAGCAGTACTTC; CDR3aa: CAISQRGDRYEQYF
j_gene: TRBJ1-3; d_gene: NA; v_gene: TRBV9; abundance: NA; CDR3nt: TGTGCCAGCAGCTTTCGGGGGAGGCTCAACTCTGGAAACACCATATATTTT; CDR3aa: CASSFRGRLNSGNTIYF
j_gene: TRBJ2-1; d_gene: NA; v_gene: TRBV10-3; abundance: NA; CDR3nt: TGTGCCATGGGACAGCCGGAGGGTGAGCAGTTCTTC; CDR3aa: CAMGQPEGEQFF
j_gene: TRBJ1-2; d_gene: TRBD1; v_gene: TRBV5-1; abundance: once; CDR3nt: TGCGCCAGCAGCTTGGGGACAGGGTCCTATGGCTACACCTTC; CDR3aa: CASSLGTGSYGYTF
j_gene: TRBJ2-7; d_gene: NA; v_gene: TRBV30; abundance: NA; CDR3nt: TGTGCCTGGAGTACCGGGACGGACAGCTCCTACGAGCAGTACTTC; CDR3aa: CAWSTGTDSSYEQYF
j_gene: TRBJ1-2; d_gene: NA; v_gene: TRBV7-8; abundance: NA; CDR3nt: TGTGCCAGCAGCTTATTAGGCCAGGGTGACTATGGCTACACCTTC; CDR3aa: CASSLLGQGDYGYTF
j_gene: TRBJ2-2; d_gene: NA; v_gene: TRBV5-1; abundance: NA; CDR3nt: TGCGCCAGCAGCTTGGGCGGGTCCGCGAACACCGGGGAGCTGTTTTTT; CDR3aa: CASSLGGSANTGELFF
j_gene: TRBJ1-1; d_gene: TRBD1; v_gene: TRBV5-1; abundance: once; CDR3nt: TGCGCCAGCAGCTTGGACGGGACAGGGGGAACTGAAGCTTTCTTT; CDR3aa: CASSLDGTGGTEAFF
j_gene: TRBJ2-1; d_gene: NA; v_gene: TRBV9; abundance: NA; CDR3nt: TGTGCCAGCAGCGTCTCCCTAATTCATAATGAGCAGTTCTTC; CDR3aa: CASSVSLIHNEQFF
j_gene: TRBJ2-3; d_gene: TRBD2; v_gene: TRBV4-1; abundance: once; CDR3nt: TGCGCCAGCAGCCCCTGGACTAGCGGGTTCACAGATACGCAGTATTTT; CDR3aa: CASSPWTSGFTDTQYF
j_gene: TRBJ1-1; d_gene: NA; v_gene: TRBV7-2; abundance: few; CDR3nt: TGTGCCAGCAGCTTCTCAGAAGGGGGAACTGAAGCTTTCTTT; CDR3aa: CASSFSEGGTEAFF
j_gene: TRBJ1-5; d_gene: TRBD1; v_gene: TRBV4-2; abundance: NA; CDR3nt: TGTGCCAGCAGACGGACAGGGGGCGGCAATCAGCCCCAGCATTTT; CDR3aa: CASRRTGGGNQPQHF
j_gene: TRBJ1-5; d_gene: TRBD1; v_gene: TRBV19; abundance: NA; CDR3nt: TGTGCCTCGGCCGGGACAGGGAGGGTTAGCAATCAGCCCCAGCATTTT; CDR3aa: CASAGTGRVSNQPQHF
j_gene: TRBJ2-5; d_gene: NA; v_gene: TRBV30; abundance: NA; CDR3nt: TGTGCCTGGAATGAGGAGACATCGGGGGAGACCCAGTACTTC; CDR3aa: CAWNEETSGETQYF
j_gene: TRBJ1-2; d_gene: TRBD1; v_gene: TRBV2; abundance: NA; CDR3nt: TGTGCCAGCAGAGACCCAGGGACAGCAAACTATGGCTACACCTTC; CDR3aa: CASRDPGTANYGYTF
j_gene: TRBJ1-2; d_gene: NA; v_gene: TRBV5-1; abundance: NA; CDR3nt: TGCGCCAGCAGCTTAACAGACGGGGACTATGGCTACACCTTC; CDR3aa: CASSLTDGDYGYTF
j_gene: TRBJ2-5; d_gene: TRBD1; v_gene: TRBV9; abundance: NA; CDR3nt: TGTGCCAGCAGCTCCGAGGTGAGATCCGGGACAGGGGGCGCGGAGACCCAGTACTTC; CDR3aa: CASSSEVRSGTGGAETQYF
j_gene: TRBJ2-7; d_gene: TRBD2; v_gene: TRBV30; abundance: NA; CDR3nt: TGTGCCTGGAGTGCCCGAAAAGGACTAGCGGGTCTAAGCTACGAGCAGTACTTC; CDR3aa: CAWSARKGLAGLSYEQYF
j_gene: TRBJ1-6; d_gene: NA; v_gene: TRBV2; abundance: once; CDR3nt: TGTGCCAGCAGTGAGATCGGGGGAAGGAAGTCACCCCTCCACTTT; CDR3aa: CASSEIGGRKSPLHF
j_gene: TRBJ2-5; d_gene: TRBD1; v_gene: TRBV15; abundance: NA; CDR3nt: TGTGCCACCAGCAGAGATCCCCGTATAGACAGGGGCGGGGTGGAGACCCAGTACTTC; CDR3aa: CATSRDPRIDRGGVETQYF
j_gene: TRBJ2-3; d_gene: NA; v_gene: TRBV13; abundance: NA; CDR3nt: TGTGCCAGCAGCGCCGGGACTGGGGCCACAGATACGCAGTATTTT; CDR3aa: CASSAGTGATDTQYF
j_gene: TRBJ2-2; d_gene: NA; v_gene: TRBV19; abundance: NA; CDR3nt: TGTGCCAGTAGTACCCCAGGAGACAGGACCGGGGAGCTGTTTTTT; CDR3aa: CASSTPGDRTGELFF
j_gene: TRBJ2-3; d_gene: NA; v_gene: TRBV7-9; abundance: NA; CDR3nt: TGTGCCAGCAGCTTTGGACCGGGAAGCGCAGATACGCAGTATTTT; CDR3aa: CASSFGPGSADTQYF
j_gene: TRBJ2-1; d_gene: TRBD1; v_gene: TRBV7-7; abundance: NA; CDR3nt: TGTGCTAGCAGCCCATTGACAGGGAACAATGAGCAGTTCTTC; CDR3aa: CASSPLTGNNEQFF
j_gene: TRBJ1-2; d_gene: TRBD1; v_gene: TRBV6-5; abundance: NA; CDR3nt: TGTGCCAGCAGTGCTAACAGGGGGGGTAGTGGCTACACCTTC; CDR3aa: CASSANRGGSGYTF
j_gene: TRBJ1-1; d_gene: TRBD1; v_gene: TRBV2; abundance: NA; CDR3nt: TGTGCCAGCAGTCCACGGACAGGGGGCACTGAAGCTTTCTTT; CDR3aa: CASSPRTGGTEAFF
j_gene: TRBJ1-6; d_gene: NA; v_gene: TRBV27; abundance: few; CDR3nt: TGTGCCAGCAGCAACCAAGCCAATTCACCCCTCCACTTT; CDR3aa: CASSNQANSPLHF
j_gene: TRBJ1-5; d_gene: NA; v_gene: TRBV6-5; abundance: once; CDR3nt: TGTGCCAGCAGTTCGTCGGCAGGGTGGATGAATCAGCCCCAGCATTTT; CDR3aa: CASSSSAGWMNQPQHF
j_gene: TRBJ2-3; d_gene: TRBD2; v_gene: TRBV7-7; abundance: NA; CDR3nt: TGTGCTAGCAGCTTAGCTAGCGGGGGAGGAGATACGCAGTATTTT; CDR3aa: CASSLASGGGDTQYF
j_gene: TRBJ1-5; d_gene: NA; v_gene: TRBV4-2; abundance: NA; CDR3nt: TGTGCCAGCAGCCTAAGAGTAGCAGGGGTCAATCAGCCCCAGCATTTT; CDR3aa: CASSLRVAGVNQPQHF
j_gene: TRBJ2-5; d_gene: TRBD2; v_gene: TRBV5-4; abundance: NA; CDR3nt: TGTGCCAGCAGCTCGCGATCCGGGGGGGCTGAGACCCAGTACTTC; CDR3aa: CASSSRSGGAETQYF
j_gene: TRBJ2-5; d_gene: NA; v_gene: TRBV7-3; abundance: NA; CDR3nt: TGTGCCAGCAGCCTAACCGGGGGTCCAAAAGAGACCCAGTACTTC; CDR3aa: CASSLTGGPKETQYF
j_gene: TRBJ2-1; d_gene: TRBD2; v_gene: TRBV4-2; abundance: NA; CDR3nt: TGTGCCAGCAGCCCGACCCTGGGACTAGCAGTTGAGCAGTTCTTC; CDR3aa: CASSPTLGLAVEQFF